This T cell receptor beta chain was observed in a study of OX40 agonist ivuxolimab in advanced cancers. Method: immunoSEQ multiplex PCR; TCRdb's copy keeps in-frame clones and lacks some. Of tens of thousands of clones detected, less than 85% appear once; the ten largest clones hold more than 0.75%. The CDR3 sequence is 15 residues long. CDR1 and CDR2 (germline): MNHNS, SASEGT. The junction had 7 bases not matched to a gene; V was cut back by 3 bases and J by 4 bases. The chain couples TRBV6-1 to TRBJ1-2; 8 bases map to TRBD1. This TCR was sampled from an adult with an advanced solid tumor such as melanoma, head and neck, liver or kidney cancer. Sequenced here: CD4+ or CD8+ T cells sorted from blood, sampled in a trial of the OX40 agonist ivuxolimab. CDR3 loop: CASSDRGQASYGYTF. The CDR3 DNA is TGTGCCAGCAGTGACCGGGGACAGGCATCCTATGGCTACACCTTC.